This T cell receptor (beta chain) was captured in a study of cytomegalovirus exposure and HLA in healthy donors. CDR3 length: 15 residues. CDR1 is LGHNA, CDR2 YSLEER, per germline. The ends lost 4 bases at V and 0 bases at J; junction bases unmatched: 5. It was with 60 Vbeta and 13 Jbeta primers that the PCR ran. The method was immunoSEQ multiplex PCR; TCRdb's version includes in-frame clones alone and lacks a portion of them. The sample records approximately 130,000 clones, 70% to 85% being singletons. Broader study findings: In a later analysis, common viral pathogens appeared linked to several of the most significant clusters.

As concerns this clone: The antigen is not known.

This receptor was obtained from a boy between 10 and 17 years old in good health and CMV-seronegative. The J gene is TRBJ1-2, the V gene TRBV4-3, with 7 positions matching TRBD1. Sequences were obtained from PBMCs. The CDR3 sequence: CASSPGQATNYGYTF. CDR3 coding DNA: TGCGCCAGCAGCCCTGGACAGGCCACTAACTATGGCTACACCTTC.